One TCR beta chain is described in this entry. This clonotype was detected ten times or more. This receptor's antigen is unknown. One base away there is no much larger clone; base qualities are not given. Donors were a few dozen systemically healthy Caucasian individuals from Russia aged roughly 6 to 95 years. Each donor gave 8 to 10 milliliters of peripheral blood, drawn into EDTA-treated Vacutainer tubes. Ficoll-Paque density-gradient centrifugation was used to isolate PBMCs, with at least 6.5 million per sample. Trizol reagent was used to extract total RNA from PBMCs, with at least 6 micrograms per sample. The percentages of naive CD45RAhigh/CD27high T cells were determined by flow cytometry on a PBMC aliquot from every donor. This entry is derived from a study of blood T cells in healthy people across ages (dated by TCRdb to the mid-2010s). Turning to the overall study: In model experiments, roughly one uniquely barcoded TCR beta cDNA molecule per two T cells was captured by template switching. The study analyzed two additional independent replicas of 1 million unique cDNA reads from the same blood draw for two donors, one aged 18 to 30 and one aged 80 or older. Donors of different ages were randomly distributed across sequencing lanes to avoid experimental bias. The donors were divided into four age groups: young (average around 16 years), middle-aged (about 39), aged (approximately 62) and long-lived (about 84). Age-related changes in TCR beta repertoire diversity were measured in the study by deep sequencing normalized with unique cDNA molecular identifiers.

Broader findings and caveats from the paper: Donor CMV infection status was unknown, potentially confounding age-related changes in expanded clonotypes. Observed TCR beta diversity per million T cells fell roughly linearly with age, and a significant reduction was already apparent by age around 40. Bulk unsorted PBMC profiling prevented conclusive comparison of naive and antigen-experienced compartments. A strong correlation was found between observed TCR beta diversity and the percentage of naive T cells measured by flow cytometry. Compared with the aged group, more naive CD4+ T cells, fewer expanded clones and increased TCR diversity were shown by the long-lived group, suggesting age selection. Total diversity estimates from one million sequenced T cells were considered lower bounds and underestimates.

The library was obtained by 5' RACE. The sequencing machine was an Illumina HiSeq 2500. A second PCR of about 7 to 12 cycles was run with a J-beta primer mix and a sample-barcoded 5' primer. A template-switch 5' adaptor carrying 12 random nucleotides introduced a unique molecular identifier onto each TCR beta cDNA molecule. Each sample yielded at least 3 million CDR3-containing paired-end reads. All of the RNA was converted into first-strand cDNA using the Mint cDNA synthesis kit, with a TRBC-specific oligonucleotide serving as the primer. Following uracil-DNA glycosylase treatment, all cDNA underwent a first 18-cycle PCR with the universal primers M1SS and BC2_uni_R. Regarding the original processing steps: Each sample was normalized by randomly selecting 1 million high-quality reads, each carrying a distinct molecular identifier. Reads with shared molecular identifiers were discarded instead of being binned into consensus sequences. CDR3 identification, clonotype clustering and error correction used MiTCR with a Q25 quality threshold and the strictest error-elimination algorithm. A nonparametric unseen species model using Euler transformation provided a lower-bound estimate of total TCR beta diversity. TCRdb reran the public reads through fastp at Q25 and MiXCR, keeping productive beta chains. Duplicate CDR3 protein sequences are folded into a single record with the most common DNA and genes. The V and J calls, along with clone size, are taken from TCRdb and not from the paper's own processing. Counted in this sample were some 700,000 distinct CDR3 sequences; roughly two fifths of them appeared once. 20% to 25% of the sample lies in the top ten.

The cysteine opens and the phenylalanine closes a CDR3 of 14 amino acids. Of all the DNA, just the CDR3 is kept, 42 bases in frame from base 1. From a lookup of the germline V gene, CDR1 and CDR2 are SGHAT and FQNNGV. V and J lose 10 bases and 0 bases, and a span of 13 bases separates them. The receptor was derived from a woman in her sixties or seventies in good health. The chain is made from TRBV11-2 and TRBJ2-1, with no reliable assignment of the D segment. The specimen was blood. The CDR3 region: CATSPTASYNEQFF. In nucleotides, the sequence is TGTGCCACCTCACCGACGGCCTCCTACAATGAGCAGTTCTTC.